These 9 T cell receptor beta chains share one sample of origin, sequenced in a study of blood T cell repertoires in COVID-19. The repertoire was sequenced with immunoSEQ multiplex PCR; TCRdb's copy has only in-frame clones and lacks some. The table lists 250,000 or so clones, about nine tenths of them singletons, with 0.85% to 0.9% in the top ten. The material sequenced was PBMCs or T cells enriched from blood (not recorded which). All receptors come from a man in his fifties who had been exposed to COVID-19.

The chain has TRBV10-3 and TRBJ2-5, with 12 bases fitting TRBD2. This CDR3 has 15 amino acids. CDR1 is ENHRY and CDR2 is SYGVKD in the germline V gene. V was pared by 5 bases and J by 5 bases, with 6 bases of the junction left unmatched. CDR3 loop: CAISSGLAGFETQYF. The CDR3 DNA follows: TGTGCCATCAGTTCTGGACTAGCGGGATTCGAGACCCAGTACTTC.

Details on this clone: A much larger clone lies one base from this, so it may be a read error. This chain joins TRBV9 and TRBJ1-6, with D tentatively TRBD1 (5 bases). The CDR3 is 16 amino acids. CDR1 SGDLS and CDR2 YYNGEE come from the germline V gene. V gave up 4 bases and J gave up 0 bases, with 11 bases separating them. CDR3 in amino acids: CASSPRGGSYNSPLHF. CDR3 nucleotides: TGTGCCAGCAGCCCCCGCGGGGGCTCCTATAATTCACCCCTCCACTTT.

The chain combines TRBV28 with TRBJ2-7; 7 bases line up with TRBD2. Germline values: CDR1 MDHEN, CDR2 SYDVKM. CDR3 length: 16 residues. Trimming took 3 bases from V and 3 from J; bases not matched to a gene: 11. The CDR3 reads CASSFSGSDRLYEQYF. DNA of the CDR3: TGTGCCAGCAGTTTTAGCGGGTCAGACCGTCTCTACGAGCAGTACTTC.

This clone came up once. The CDR3 DNA is TGTGCCAGCAGCCCCTCCGGGACAAGGGAGACCCAGTACTTC. Its translation is CASSPSGTRETQYF. The V call is TRBV9, the J call TRBJ2-5, with D tentatively TRBD1 (6 bases). Germline CDR1 and CDR2: SGDLS and YYNGEE. The CDR3 has 14 amino acids. The ends were cut back, 4 bases at V and 5 bases at J, with 15 bases in the middle.

The chain has TRBV7-9 and TRBJ2-1; 11 positions agree with TRBD2. V lost 5 bases to trimming and J lost 3 bases; unmatched junction nucleotides: 15. The CDR3 extends over 19 amino acids. The germline gives CDR1 SEHNR, CDR2 FQNEAQ (reference sequence). CDR3 nucleotide sequence: TGTGCCAGCAGCCCCTTCGGACAGGCCCTAGCGGGGGGCTACAATGAGCAGTTCTTC. Its protein is CASSPFGQALAGGYNEQFF.

This chain uses TRBV7-9 with TRBJ2-2, with D perhaps matching TRBD1 (5 bases). The germline gives CDR1 SEHNR, CDR2 FQNEAQ (reference sequence). This CDR3 region has 15 residues. Between the trimmed V and J ends, which lost 0 bases and 9 bases, there was a span of 14 bases. The CDR3 sequence is CASSLATQAERELFF. As DNA, the CDR3 is TGTGCCAGCAGCTTAGCGACACAGGCTGAGAGGGAGCTGTTTTTT.

This clone was picked up one time. The chain joins TRBV5-1 to TRBJ1-4; D might be TRBD1 (5 bases). Germline V gene lookup returns CDR1 SGHRS and CDR2 YFSETQ. This CDR3 is built from 14 residues. The V end was cut by 0 bases, the J end by 7 bases, with 10 bases between. The CDR3: CASSLGRGPEKLFF. The CDR3 bases are TGCGCCAGCAGCTTGGGTAGGGGTCCTGAAAAACTGTTTTTT.

This chain links TRBV28 with TRBJ1-5; D possibly corresponds to TRBD1 (6 bases). The ends were cut back, 2 bases at V and 0 bases at J, with 14 bases in the middle. Per the germline V gene, CDR1 is MDHEN and CDR2 is SYDVKM. The CDR3 is 17 amino acids. DNA for the CDR3: TGTGCCAGCAGTTTAATGGGGGGGCCCTATAGCAATCAGCCCCAGCATTTT. Amino acid sequence: CASSLMGGPYSNQPQHF.

The chain combines TRBV6-5 with TRBJ1-5; 8 bases agree with TRBD1. The germline gives CDR1 MNHEY, CDR2 SVGAGI. CDR3 length equals 14 residues. J was trimmed by 3 bases and V by 6 bases; bases with no gene match: 4. This CDR3 reads CASRTGAFNQPQHF. The CDR3 nucleotides are TGTGCCAGCAGGACAGGGGCCTTCAATCAGCCCCAGCATTTT.